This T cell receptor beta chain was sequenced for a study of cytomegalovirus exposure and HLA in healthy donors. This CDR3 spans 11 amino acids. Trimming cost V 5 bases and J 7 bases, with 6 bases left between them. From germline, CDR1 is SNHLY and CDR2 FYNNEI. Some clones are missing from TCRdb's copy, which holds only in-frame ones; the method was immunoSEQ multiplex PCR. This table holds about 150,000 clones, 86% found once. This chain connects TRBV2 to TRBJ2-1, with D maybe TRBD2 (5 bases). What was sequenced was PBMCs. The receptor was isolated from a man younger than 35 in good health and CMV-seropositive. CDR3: CASSPGNEQFF. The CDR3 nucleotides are TGTGCCAGCAGTCCGGGGAATGAGCAGTTCTTC.